Reported below is one TCR beta chain. The record originates from a study of blood T cell repertoires in COVID-19. Study-wide context: The study drew acute and convalescent COVID-19 samples from the United States, Italy and Spain. T cells, B-cell-depleted T cells, or PBMCs supplied cDNA or gDNA.

Looked up from germline, CDR1 is MNHEY and CDR2 is SVGEGT. V lost 2 bases, J lost 3 bases, and 4 bases stayed unmatched. CDR3 size: 15 residues. Original analysis: The assay estimated nucleated cells by amplifying reference gene primers. This table comes from immunoSEQ multiplex PCR, and its TCRdb copy is limited to in-frame clones, with some not included. V and J calls and clone size are copied from that table; D and trimming were computed from the DNA. The sample yields approximately 60,000 clones, 85% to 90% seen once. V usage is TRBV6-2 or TRBV6-3 and J usage is TRBJ2-7; 10 bases fit TRBD2. The receptor was isolated from a man in his fifties with active COVID-19. The sequenced material came from peripheral blood. The CDR3 here is CASSYASGGVYEQYF. The CDR3 DNA is TGTGCCAGCAGTTACGCTAGCGGGGGTGTCTACGAGCAGTACTTC.